A selection of T cell receptor beta chains follows, all from one sample in a study of CD8 T cells in Susac syndrome. TCRdb recomputed calls from the immunoSEQ multiplex PCR reads with MiXCR, one row per CDR3 protein. The table lists 150,000 or so distinct CDR3 sequences, around 93% of them singletons. Input material: CD4+ T cells from PBMCs. These receptors came from a human donor in good health. The CDR3 runs from the conserved cysteine through the conserved F or W. Fields, in order: D gene, V gene, clone size, J gene, CDR3 DNA, CDR3 protein. D genes are given only for firm matches. The size of a clone is reported for some rows only, either as once, few or many, or as a class for expanded clones.

D: .
V: TRBV11-1
size: .
J: TRBJ2-1
DNA: TGTGCCAGCAGCTTAGGGAATGAGCAGTTCTTC
CDR3: CASSLGNEQFF

D: .
V: TRBV2
size: .
J: TRBJ1-6
DNA: TGTGCCAGCAGTGGAGAGCACGGGGGAGCACCCCTCCACTTT
CDR3: CASSGEHGGAPLHF

D: .
V: TRBV2
size: .
J: TRBJ2-3
DNA: TGTGCCAGCGAAACGCCGGGACGGAGCCCAGATACGCAGTATTTT
CDR3: CASETPGRSPDTQYF

D: .
V: TRBV24-1
size: .
J: TRBJ1-1
DNA: TGTGCCACCCGAATGGGTGATGAAGCTTTCTTT
CDR3: CATRMGDEAFF

D: .
V: TRBV10-3
size: .
J: TRBJ1-5
DNA: TGTGCCACTCATCAGCCCCAGCATTTT
CDR3: CATHQPQHF

D: TRBD1
V: TRBV19
size: .
J: TRBJ1-5
DNA: TGTGCCAGTAGCAGGACCAGGGGGAATCAGCCCCAGCATTTT
CDR3: CASSRTRGNQPQHF

D: .
V: TRBV5-1
size: .
J: TRBJ1-1
DNA: TGCGCCAGCAGCCCGGACGTTGGGGGCACTGAAGCTTTCTTT
CDR3: CASSPDVGGTEAFF

D: .
V: TRBV18
size: .
J: TRBJ1-5
DNA: TGTGCCAGCTCACCTACCATGGACGGAAATCAGCCCCAGCATTTT
CDR3: CASSPTMDGNQPQHF

D: TRBD1
V: TRBV7-8
size: .
J: TRBJ2-1
DNA: TGTGCCAGCAGCCGACAGGGTACCTACAATGAGCAGTTCTTC
CDR3: CASSRQGTYNEQFF

D: TRBD2
V: TRBV7-2
size: once
J: TRBJ2-4
DNA: TGTGCCAGCAGTCTTCCTTCAAATAGCGGGGAAAAAAACATTCAGTACTTC
CDR3: CASSLPSNSGEKNIQYF

D: .
V: TRBV20-1
size: .
J: TRBJ2-7
DNA: TGCAGTGCTATGTGGGGTTGGGAGCAGTACTTC
CDR3: CSAMWGWEQYF

D: .
V: TRBV29-1
size: .
J: TRBJ1-1
DNA: TGCAGCGTTGAATTAACCCCTTTGGTTTTCTTT
CDR3: CSVELTPLVFF

D: .
V: TRBV6-2/TRBV6-3
size: .
J: TRBJ2-3
DNA: TGTGCCAGCAGTTACTCGACGCCGCCCACGCAGTATTTT
CDR3: CASSYSTPPTQYF

D: .
V: TRBV5-1
size: .
J: TRBJ1-1
DNA: TGCGCCAGCAGCTCACCCGGGAACACTGAAGCTTTCTTT
CDR3: CASSSPGNTEAFF

D: TRBD1
V: TRBV3-1
size: .
J: TRBJ1-1
DNA: TGTGCCAGCAGCCGGCGGGACAGTAACACTGAAGCTTTCTTT
CDR3: CASSRRDSNTEAFF

D: TRBD1
V: TRBV5-6
size: .
J: TRBJ2-7
DNA: TGTGCCAGCAGCAGAGCCGGGACAGGCGCCTACGAGCAGTACTTC
CDR3: CASSRAGTGAYEQYF

D: TRBD1
V: TRBV6-1
size: .
J: TRBJ2-5
DNA: TGTGCCAGCAGTGAGGGGACAGCGAAAGAGACCCAGTACTTC
CDR3: CASSEGTAKETQYF

D: .
V: TRBV5-1
size: .
J: TRBJ2-5
DNA: TGCGCCAGCAGCGCCAACCGGGAGACCCAGTACTTC
CDR3: CASSANRETQYF

D: TRBD1
V: TRBV2
size: .
J: TRBJ2-3
DNA: TGTGCCAGCAGCACCGGGACAGGGGTAGATACGCAGTATTTT
CDR3: CASSTGTGVDTQYF

D: TRBD1
V: TRBV29-1
size: .
J: TRBJ2-7
DNA: TGCAGCGTTGGGGGACAGGGGGCGGTCCACGAGCAGTACTTC
CDR3: CSVGGQGAVHEQYF

D: .
V: TRBV9
size: .
J: TRBJ2-2
DNA: TGTGCCAGCAGCGCCCTAATGGGGGAAGGTGATGAGCTGTTTTTT
CDR3: CASSALMGEGDELFF

D: TRBD1
V: TRBV6-5
size: .
J: TRBJ1-2
DNA: TGTGCCAGCAGTCCCGGGACAGGGGTCTATGGCTACACCTTC
CDR3: CASSPGTGVYGYTF